One T cell receptor beta chain is described in this entry. Antigen specificity is unknown. 60 Vbeta and 13 Jbeta primers were used in PCR. Sequencing used immunoSEQ multiplex PCR; TCRdb keeps in-frame clones, though not all of them. The sample yields roughly 120,000 clones, around 60% seen once. The data were taken from a study of cytomegalovirus exposure and HLA in healthy donors. As for the donors, each was a healthy bone marrow donor. From germline, CDR1 is GTSNPN and CDR2 SVGIG (reference sequence). This CDR3 spans 15 amino acids. The V gene end was trimmed by 2 bases and the J gene end by 3 bases; junction bases not matched to a gene: 5. Study-wide points: Researchers catalogued around 150 TCR beta chains as cytomegalovirus-associated. Accurate predictions that matched the HLA-A and HLA-B alleles of most subjects were reportedly made from TCR beta sequences.

V gene TRBV30 combines with J gene TRBJ1-5; 9 bases agree with TRBD1. The sequenced sample consisted of PBMCs. This TCR was recovered from a woman aged 40 to 55 in good health and CMV-seropositive. The CDR3 DNA is TGTGCCTGGAGTACACAGGGGGCCACCAATCAGCCCCAGCATTTT. Its protein is CAWSTQGATNQPQHF. Using reference TRBV30 and TRBJ1-5 for the parts outside the CDR3, the full variable domain is SQTIHQWPATLVQPVGSPLSLECTVEGTSNPNLYWYRQAAGRGLQLLFYSVGIGQISSEVPQNLSASRPQDRQFILSSKKLLLSDSGFYLCAWSTQGATNQPQHFGDGTRLSIL.